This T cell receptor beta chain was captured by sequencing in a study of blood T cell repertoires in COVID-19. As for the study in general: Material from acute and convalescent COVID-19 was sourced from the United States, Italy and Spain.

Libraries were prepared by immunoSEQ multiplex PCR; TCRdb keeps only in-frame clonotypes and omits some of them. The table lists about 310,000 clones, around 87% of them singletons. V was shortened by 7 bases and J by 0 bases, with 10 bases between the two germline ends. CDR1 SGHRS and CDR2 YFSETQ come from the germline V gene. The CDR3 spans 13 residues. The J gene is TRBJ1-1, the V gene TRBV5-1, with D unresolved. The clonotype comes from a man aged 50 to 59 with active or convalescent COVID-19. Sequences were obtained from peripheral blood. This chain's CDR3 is CASSDGVNTEAFF. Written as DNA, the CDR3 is TGCGCCAGCTCCGACGGGGTGAACACTGAAGCTTTCTTT.